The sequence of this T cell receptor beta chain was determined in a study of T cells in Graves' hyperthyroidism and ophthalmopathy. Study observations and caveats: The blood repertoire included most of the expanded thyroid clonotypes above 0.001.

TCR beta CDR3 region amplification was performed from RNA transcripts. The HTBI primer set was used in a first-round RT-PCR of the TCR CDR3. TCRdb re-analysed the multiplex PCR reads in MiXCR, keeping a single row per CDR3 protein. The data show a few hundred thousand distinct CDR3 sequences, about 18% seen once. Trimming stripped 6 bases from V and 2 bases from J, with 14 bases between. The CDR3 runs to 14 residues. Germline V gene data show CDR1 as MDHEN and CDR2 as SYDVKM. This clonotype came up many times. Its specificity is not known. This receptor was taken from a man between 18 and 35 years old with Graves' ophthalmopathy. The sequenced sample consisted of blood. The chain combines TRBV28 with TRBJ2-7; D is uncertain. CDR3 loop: CASREPAKAYEQYF. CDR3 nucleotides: TGTGCCAGCAGGGAACCAGCCAAGGCCTACGAGCAGTACTTC.